The 4 T cell receptor beta chains below all came from one sample that was sequenced in a study of early T cells in non-severe SARS-CoV-2 infection. MiXCR, run by TCRdb on the 5' RACE reads, gives a single entry per CDR3 protein. The data show 60,000 to 75,000 distinct CDR3 sequences, more than 3.5% seen once. The source was whole blood, collected at baseline. These receptors were obtained from an adult who was a healthcare worker with PCR-confirmed SARS-CoV-2 infection or an uninfected control (not recorded which). The donor label of this sample is uncertain.

This clonotype was counted only a few times. The genes are TRBV18 and TRBJ1-5; the D is unclear. The CDR3 runs to 15 residues. V was trimmed by 6 bases and J by 3 bases, leaving 15 bases between them. Germline V gives CDR1 KGHSH, CDR2 LQKENI. CDR3: CASSRYEGLNQPQHF. Here the CDR3 DNA reads TGTGCCAGCTCGCGATATGAAGGGCTCAATCAGCCCCAGCATTTT.

This clonotype was picked up many times. The rearrangement joins TRBV6-2 or TRBV6-3 to TRBJ1-5, with a tentative D call TRBD1 (6 bases). This CDR3 region has 13 residues. Germline CDR1 MNHEY, CDR2 SVGEGT. V was trimmed by 3 bases and J by 4 bases, leaving 7 bases between them. DNA of the CDR3: TGTGCCAGCAGTTATACAGGGAATCAGCCCCAGCATTTT. Its translation is CASSYTGNQPQHF.

This clonotype was counted between two and nine times. This chain connects TRBV28 to TRBJ2-2, with D hard to call. CDR3 length: 12 residues. Trimming cost V 10 bases and J 6 bases, with 12 bases left between them. Germline assignment: CDR1 MDHEN and CDR2 SYDVKM. CDR3 nucleotide sequence: TGTGCCATTCTGGCCGGCCCCGGGGAGCTGTTTTTT. This translates into CAILAGPGELFF. Full variable domain (outside the CDR3, taken from reference TRBV28 and TRBJ2-2): DVKVTQSSRYLVKRTGEKVFLECVQDMDHENMFWYRQDPGLGLRLIYFSYDVKMKEKGDIPEGYSVSREKKERFSLILESASTNQTSMYLCAILAGPGELFFGEGSRLTVL.

This clonotype was seen ten or more times. The chain links TRBV30 to TRBJ1-5; 7 bases fit TRBD1. V shed 3 bases and J 2 bases; nucleotides not matched to a gene: 4. The CDR3 covers 14 residues. Germline assignment: CDR1 GTSNPN and CDR2 SVGIG (reference sequence). The CDR3 loop is CAWSIGQGNQPQHF. The CDR3 DNA follows: TGTGCCTGGAGCATCGGACAGGGCAATCAGCCCCAGCATTTT.